Presented here are 32 T cell receptor beta chains from one specimen sequenced in a study of cytomegalovirus exposure and HLA in healthy donors. The study ran its PCR with 60 Vbeta and 13 Jbeta primers. Assay: immunoSEQ multiplex PCR; the TCRdb copy retains only in-frame clones and omits some. This sample yields roughly 200,000 clones, of which 70% to 90% are seen a single time; around 0.3% belongs to the top ten. Sequenced input: PBMCs. Receptors originate from a woman in her thirties in good health and CMV-seronegative.

The CDR3 DNA reads TGCGCCAGCAGCAATCTAGGGACAGGGAGGGAGACCCAGTACTTC. Translating it yields CASSNLGTGRETQYF. The genes are TRBV5-1 and TRBJ2-5; the match to TRBD1 covers 9 bases. The length of the CDR3 is 15 residues. The V and J ends lost 4 bases and 5 bases, in that order; junction bases with no gene match: 9. Germline CDR1 is SGHRS and CDR2 is YFSETQ.

CDR3 loop: CASSLAGSFQNEQYF. DNA of the CDR3: TGCGCCAGCAGCTTGGCCGGGAGTTTTCAAAACGAGCAGTACTTC. The chain links TRBV5-1 to TRBJ2-7, with D tentatively TRBD2 (6 bases). The germline CDR1 and CDR2 sequences are SGHRS and YFSETQ. The CDR3 covers 15 residues. Trimming removed 0 bases at V and 5 bases at J, with 15 bases between.

This clone was found a few times. This chain connects TRBV2 to TRBJ2-1; D perhaps matches TRBD2 (5 bases). V shed 6 bases and J shed 3 bases, with 6 bases lying between them. The CDR3 sequence is 12 residues long. Germline V gene sequence: CDR1 SNHLY, CDR2 FYNNEI. As DNA, the CDR3 is TGTGCCAGCAGCCGGGACTACAATGAGCAGTTCTTC. Protein sequence: CASSRDYNEQFF.

CDR3 nucleotides: TGCAGCGTTGGACAGCAAATCTATGGCTACACCTTC. Its protein is CSVGQQIYGYTF. The gene calls are TRBV29-1 and TRBJ1-2, with a weak D call TRBD1 (5 bases). Germline CDR1 is SQVTM and CDR2 is ANQGSEA. The CDR3 is made up of 12 amino acids. V was shortened by 4 bases and J by 4 bases, with 10 bases between the two germline ends.

This clone was counted a few times. J is TRBJ2-7 and V is TRBV6-1, with TRBD1 as a possible D gene (6 bases). V was clipped by 4 bases and J by 5 bases, with 21 bases between them. Germline V gene lookup returns CDR1 MNHNS and CDR2 SASEGT. The CDR3 has 16 residues. The CDR3 DNA is TGTGCCAGCAGTGTCATTCCGACAGGTGGTATTCACGAGCAGTACTTC. The encoded protein is CASSVIPTGGIHEQYF.

For this clone: Its ends do not fully match the called genes, so a read error is possible. The V call is TRBV7-3, the J call TRBJ2-7; 8 nucleotides agree with TRBD2. CDR3 size: 15 residues. Germline V gives CDR1 SGHTA, CDR2 FQGTGA. CDR3 residues: CASSRSGLASDEQYF. CDR3 coding DNA: TGTGCCAGCAGCCGCTCCGGACTAGCCTCCGACGAGCAGTACTTC.

This clone appeared a single time. V and J are TRBV5-1 and TRBJ2-7; a possible D gene is TRBD1 (5 bases). This CDR3 region has 15 residues. CDR1 and CDR2 (germline): SGHRS, YFSETQ. With 2 bases removed from V and 7 bases from J, the gap between germline ends came to 19 bases. The CDR3 DNA sequence: TGCGCCAGCAGCTTTGACAGAGGTTTACGGCAAGAGCAGTACTTC. It encodes CASSFDRGLRQEQYF.

On this clone: The junction departs from germline at one end; a sequencing error may be responsible. The chain recombines TRBV7-9 with TRBJ2-1; D possibly corresponds to TRBD2 (5 bases). CDR1 SEHNR and CDR2 FQNEAQ come from the germline V gene (reference sequence). The length of the CDR3 is 15 residues. The CDR3 nucleotides are TGTTCCAGCAGCTTACGGAGGAGCTCCTACAATGAGCAGTTCTTC. Its translation is CSSSLRRSSYNEQFF.

The genes are TRBV11-2 and TRBJ2-1; 7 bases agree with TRBD1. The CDR3 covers 14 residues. CDR1 and CDR2 (germline): SGHAT, FQNNGV. V trimming: 2 bases; J trimming: 10 bases; junction bases outside the gene matches: 8. CDR3 residues: CASSLRTGGGEQFF. CDR3 sequence (DNA): TGTGCCAGCAGCTTACGGACAGGCGGTGGGGAGCAGTTCTTC.

J is TRBJ2-3 and V is TRBV5-1; D perhaps matches TRBD2 (6 bases). From germline, CDR1 is SGHRS and CDR2 YFSETQ. Trimming took 0 bases from V and 0 from J, leaving 8 bases between them. This CDR3 is 15 amino acids long. CDR3 nucleotides: TGCGCCAGCAGCTTGGGGAGCGGGAGCACAGATACGCAGTATTTT. Its protein is CASSLGSGSTDTQYF.

The gene calls are TRBV28 and TRBJ2-7; a possible D gene is TRBD1 (6 bases). The CDR3 runs to 15 residues. V dropped 9 bases and J dropped 0 bases, with 18 bases sitting between them. Germline CDR1 and CDR2: MDHEN and SYDVKM. The CDR3 loop reads CASLATGTPSYEQYF. As DNA, the CDR3 is TGTGCCAGTCTCGCGACCGGGACACCCTCCTACGAGCAGTACTTC.

This clone was seen a few times. This chain joins TRBV4-1 and TRBJ2-3; 11 bases match TRBD2. V lost 6 bases to trimming and J lost 3 bases; unmatched junction nucleotides: 11. The germline V gene encodes CDR1 MGHRA and CDR2 YSYEKL. The CDR3 covers 17 residues. The CDR3: CASRIRIAGGQTDTQYF. For the CDR3, the DNA is TGCGCCAGCAGGATAAGGATAGCGGGGGGGCAAACAGATACGCAGTATTTT.

This chain links TRBV7-9 with TRBJ1-2; tentatively, D is TRBD1 (5 bases). This CDR3 has 13 amino acids. Trimming took off 6 bases at V and 1 base at J, with 9 bases between the two ends. Germline assignment: CDR1 SEHNR and CDR2 FQNEAQ (reference sequence). The CDR3 DNA is TGTGCCAGCAGTGAGACAGTTAACTATGGCTACACCTTC. This encodes CASSETVNYGYTF.

The chain couples TRBV5-1 to TRBJ2-5, with D possibly matching TRBD2 (7 bases). From germline, CDR1 is SGHRS and CDR2 YFSETQ. The V and J ends lost 2 bases and 5 bases respectively, with 13 bases between them. The CDR3 covers 14 residues. CDR3 nucleotide sequence: TGCGCCAGCAGCTTTGGGGGGGGCGAGGAGACCCAGTACTTC. Translated, it gives CASSFGGGEETQYF.

The rearrangement links TRBV11-2 to TRBJ2-5; possible D gene TRBD1, 6 bases. Germline V gives CDR1 SGHAT, CDR2 FQNNGV. CDR3 size: 16 residues. V lost 1 base and J lost 1, with 13 bases in between. The CDR3 region has the DNA TGTGCCAGCAGCTTAGGGTTGTTGGACAGCCAAGAGACCCAGTACTTC. Translation gives CASSLGLLDSQETQYF.

The chain couples TRBV6-1 to TRBJ2-4; D is possibly TRBD2 (7 bases). Looked up from germline, CDR1 is MNHNS and CDR2 is SASEGT. The CDR3 is 15 amino acids. With 8 bases removed from V and 2 bases from J, the gap between germline ends came to 16 bases. The CDR3 sequence: CASAGAGLPKNIQYF. The CDR3 bases are TGTGCCAGCGCGGGGGCAGGGCTGCCCAAAAACATTCAGTACTTC.

This chain connects TRBV5-1 to TRBJ1-5; 7 bases align to TRBD1. The CDR3 consists of 15 residues. Unmatched junction bases numbered 4, after V lost 0 bases and J lost 4 bases. In germline, CDR1 is SGHRS, CDR2 YFSETQ. CDR3 sequence: CASSLAGQTNQPQHF. The CDR3 DNA is TGCGCCAGCAGCTTGGCGGGACAGACTAATCAGCCCCAGCATTTT.

V is TRBV5-4 and J is TRBJ2-1, with TRBD1 as a possible D gene (6 bases). The CDR3 is 14 residues long. Germline loops: CDR1 SGHNT, CDR2 YYREEE (reference sequence). Trimming cost V 4 bases and J 5 bases, with 13 bases left between them. The CDR3 sequence is CASSPTDSHNEQFF. CDR3 DNA: TGTGCCAGCAGCCCCACGGACAGCCACAATGAGCAGTTCTTC.

The chain carries TRBV4-1 and TRBJ2-1; 11 bases are shared with TRBD2. The CDR3 has 17 residues. V lost 1 base to trimming and J lost 7 bases; unmatched junction nucleotides: 9. Germline loops: CDR1 MGHRA, CDR2 YSYEKL. CDR3 coding DNA: TGCGCCAGCAGCCAAGGGTTAATAGCGGGGGGGCAGAATGAGCAGTTCTTC. Protein product: CASSQGLIAGGQNEQFF.

The rearrangement uses TRBV28 and TRBJ2-1, with a tentative D call TRBD1 (5 bases). Trimming removed 8 bases at V and 3 bases at J, with 20 bases between. CDR3 length: 16 residues. Germline V gene lookup returns CDR1 MDHEN and CDR2 SYDVKM. The CDR3 DNA reads as TGTGCCAGCGACTCAACCCGACAGAAAAGCTACAATGAGCAGTTCTTC. Encoded protein: CASDSTRQKSYNEQFF.

This clone is a singleton in its sample. The chain has TRBV27 and TRBJ2-1; tentatively, D is TRBD2 (7 bases). The CDR3 runs 14 residues. V lost 2 bases to trimming and J lost 6 bases, with 11 bases between them. The germline V gene has CDR1 MNHEY and CDR2 SMNVEV (reference sequence). The CDR3 DNA follows: TGTGCCAGCAGTTTAGGGGGGGCAGGCAATGAGCAGTTCTTC. Protein sequence: CASSLGGAGNEQFF.

This clone was observed a handful of times. The J gene is TRBJ2-7, the V gene TRBV28; the D gene is possibly TRBD1 (5 bases). Germline V CDR1 and CDR2: MDHEN, SYDVKM. V was pared by 2 bases and J by 8 bases, with 10 bases between. The CDR3 consists of 12 residues. The CDR3 protein is CASSLDGHKQYF. Written as DNA, the CDR3 is TGTGCCAGCAGTTTAGACGGACACAAGCAGTACTTC.

The chain is built from TRBV5-5 and TRBJ1-1; 7 bases are shared with TRBD1. The CDR3 spans 16 residues. The junction had 7 bases not matched to a gene; V was cut back by 2 bases and J by 0 bases. Germline lookup yields CDR1 SGHKS and CDR2 YYEKEE (reference sequence). CDR3 amino acids: CASSFQGGDMNTEAFF. In DNA form, the CDR3 reads TGTGCCAGCAGCTTCCAGGGGGGAGACATGAACACTGAAGCTTTCTTT.

The chain joins TRBV2 to TRBJ2-3, with 9 bases identical to TRBD2. V shed 8 bases, J shed 0 bases, and the junction held 6 bases outside the gene matches. From germline, CDR1 is SNHLY and CDR2 FYNNEI. CDR3 size: 15 residues. The CDR3 here is CASSRLAESTDTQYF. Written as DNA, the CDR3 is TGTGCCAGCTCAAGACTAGCGGAGAGCACAGATACGCAGTATTTT. Complete variable domain (other parts from reference TRBV2 and TRBJ2-3): EPEVTQTPSHQVTQMGQEVILRCVPISNHLYFYWYRQILGQKVEFLVSFYNNEISEKSEIFDDQFSVERPDGSNFTLKIRSTKLEDSAMYFCASSRLAESTDTQYFGPGTRLTVL.

This clone was recorded only once. V usage is TRBV19 and J usage is TRBJ1-1, with unresolved D. This CDR3 region has 15 residues. Germline-derived CDR1 and CDR2 are LNHDA and SQIVND (reference sequence). V dropped 4 bases and J dropped 4 bases, with 16 bases sitting between them. The CDR3 loop reads CASSTSGMAGTEAFF. CDR3 DNA sequence: TGTGCCAGTAGTACCTCGGGCATGGCGGGCACTGAAGCTTTCTTT. Full variable domain (remainder filled in from reference TRBV19 and TRBJ1-1): DGGITQSPKYLFRKEGQNVTLSCEQNLNHDAMYWYRQDPGQGLRLIYYSQIVNDFQKGDIAEGYSVSREKKESFPLTVTSAQKNPTAFYLCASSTSGMAGTEAFFGQGTRLTVV.

The chain is built from TRBV27 and TRBJ2-2, with 9 bases aligning to TRBD2. Germline values: CDR1 MNHEY, CDR2 SMNVEV (reference sequence). V lost 6 bases and J lost 8; bases outside the gene matches: 13. This CDR3 is built from 16 residues. The CDR3, as DNA: TGTGCCAGCAGGGTTCTAGCGGGGAGCCCCAGGGGGGAGCTGTTTTTT. It translates to CASRVLAGSPRGELFF.

The genes are TRBV5-4 and TRBJ2-1, with 7 bases matching TRBD2. Trimming at V came to 3 bases and at J to 9 bases, leaving 12 bases not matched to a gene. Germline V gives CDR1 SGHNT, CDR2 YYREEE (reference sequence). The CDR3 totals 15 residues. In DNA form, the CDR3 reads TGTGCCAGCAGCTCGGGGAGGGAGGGCCAGGGTGAGCAGTTCTTC. Protein: CASSSGREGQGEQFF. Drawing the rest from reference TRBV5-4 and TRBJ2-1, the complete variable domain is ETGVTQSPTHLIKTRGQQVTLRCSSQSGHNTVSWYQQALGQGPQFIFQYYREEENGRGNFPPRFSGLQFPNYSSELNVNALELDDSALYLCASSSGREGQGEQFFGPGTRLTVL.

The chain uses TRBV4-1 and TRBJ2-5, with TRBD2 identical over 12 bases. This CDR3 comprises 15 residues. The germline CDR1 and CDR2 sequences are MGHRA and YSYEKL. V lost 3 bases to trimming and J lost 11 bases; unmatched junction nucleotides: 10. This CDR3 is CASSQATSGRGEQYF. CDR3 sequence (DNA): TGCGCCAGCAGCCAGGCGACTAGCGGGAGAGGGGAGCAGTACTTC.

V usage is TRBV5-1 and J usage is TRBJ2-6, with 9 bases matching TRBD1. The ends lost 3 bases at V and 0 bases at J; junction bases unmatched: 7. This CDR3 contains 18 residues. From germline, CDR1 is SGHRS and CDR2 YFSETQ. The DNA for the CDR3 is TGCGCCAGCAGCTGGGGGACAGGGATGGGCTCTGGGGCCAACGTCCTGACTTTC. Translated: CASSWGTGMGSGANVLTF.

The CDR3, as DNA: TGTGCCATCAGTCTAGACGGGGATAGGATTCAGTACTTC. Amino acids: CAISLDGDRIQYF. This chain connects TRBV10-3 to TRBJ2-4; a weak D match, TRBD2 (5 bases). CDR1 and CDR2 (germline): ENHRY, SYGVKD. The V end was cut by 5 bases, the J end by 10 bases, with 15 bases between. The CDR3 length is 13 residues.

This sequence joins TRBV6-5 and TRBJ2-1; 7 bases align to TRBD1. J was trimmed by 7 bases and V by 6 bases; bases with no gene match: 12. The CDR3 length is 15 residues. Germline assignment: CDR1 MNHEY and CDR2 SVGAGI. The CDR3 DNA is TGTGCCAGCAGAAAACCAGGGGGTGCGATGAATGAGCAGTTCTTC. Translating it yields CASRKPGGAMNEQFF.

This clone has just a few counts. The chain carries TRBV18 and TRBJ2-2; TRBD1 is a possible D gene (6 bases). V lost 1 base and J lost 6, with 9 bases in between. The germline V gene has CDR1 KGHSH and CDR2 LQKENI. The CDR3 has 14 amino acids. This chain's CDR3 is CASSPLNRAGELFF. The CDR3 nucleotides read TGTGCCAGCTCACCACTGAACAGGGCCGGGGAGCTGTTTTTT.